One and the same sample provided the 13 T cell receptor beta chains below, sequenced in a study of T cell responses to AZD1222 COVID-19 vaccine. The data were produced by immunoSEQ multiplex PCR, yet TCRdb's version contains in-frame clones alone and is incomplete. The sample lists 150,000 or so clones, about nine tenths occurring once. The sample here was peripheral blood, taken on day 0 of AZD1222 vaccination. All receptors derive from an adult in good health.

The rearrangement joins TRBV7-2 to TRBJ1-3; D not certain. Trimming left V 4 bases short and J 0 bases short, with 10 bases between. Germline loops: CDR1 SGHTA, CDR2 FQGNSA. The CDR3 extends over 15 amino acids. The CDR3 loop reads CASSSYSYSGNTIYF. DNA of the CDR3: TGTGCCAGCAGCTCTTACAGTTACTCTGGAAACACCATATATTTT.

The J gene is TRBJ1-2, the V gene TRBV7-9; D uncertain. Between the trimmed V and J ends, which lost 3 bases and 4 bases, there was a span of 27 bases. Germline V CDR1 and CDR2: SEHNR, FQNEAQ (reference sequence). This CDR3 region has 19 residues. The CDR3 sequence is CASSFKKRTSYPRGYGYTF. The CDR3 nucleotides are TGTGCCAGCAGCTTCAAAAAACGGACCAGCTATCCAAGAGGCTATGGCTACACCTTC.

The gene calls are TRBV28 and TRBJ2-3; D possibly matches TRBD1 or TRBD2 (6 bases each). The CDR3 has 13 amino acids. CDR1 MDHEN and CDR2 SYDVKM come from the germline V gene. The V end lost 8 bases, the J end lost 3 bases, and 12 bases lay between the germline ends. The CDR3 region has the DNA TGTGCCAGCGAGGGGGGCGCGACAGATACGCAGTATTTT. It translates to CASEGGATDTQYF.

V is TRBV2 and J is TRBJ1-2; D may be TRBD1 (5 bases). Germline lookup yields CDR1 SNHLY and CDR2 FYNNEI. Trimming removed 3 bases from V and 8 bases from J, with 13 bases in between. The CDR3 is 13 amino acids. The CDR3 region has the DNA TGTGCCAGCAGTGAGGACAAGAGGCAGGGCTACACCTTC. This translates into CASSEDKRQGYTF.

The CDR3 DNA sequence: TGCGCCAGCAGCCAAAACAGGGTCTACGAGCAGTACTTC. Translation gives CASSQNRVYEQYF. The chain carries TRBV4-1 and TRBJ2-7; possible D gene TRBD1, 6 bases. Germline V gene lookup returns CDR1 MGHRA and CDR2 YSYEKL. The CDR3 is made up of 13 amino acids. V lost 2 bases and J 3 bases, leaving 8 bases between the germline ends.

The rearrangement uses TRBV27 and TRBJ1-1; 12 bases line up with TRBD1. CDR3 length: 16 residues. V lost 3 bases, J lost 3 bases, and 5 bases stayed unmatched. Germline CDR1 reads MNHEY; CDR2 reads SMNVEV (reference sequence). The CDR3 here is CASSFHGTGGYTEAFF. For the CDR3, the DNA is TGTGCCAGCAGTTTCCACGGGACAGGGGGCTACACTGAAGCTTTCTTT.

The chain recombines TRBV4-2 with TRBJ1-6; 8 bases agree with TRBD1. Germline V CDR1 and CDR2: LGHNA, YNFKEQ. The CDR3 is 15 amino acids. Losses at the gene ends were 1 base for V and 8 bases for J; bases not matched to a gene: 4. In DNA form, the CDR3 reads TGTGCCAGCAGCCAAGGGGACAGGAAGGATTCACCCCTCCACTTT. Translation: CASSQGDRKDSPLHF.

Here the CDR3 reads CASSTEENTNYGYTF. The CDR3 DNA reads TGTGCCAGCAGCACAGAGGAAAACACGAACTATGGCTACACCTTC. V usage is TRBV21-1 and J usage is TRBJ1-2. TRBV21-1 is tagged as a pseudogene. There are 15 residues in the CDR3.

A single count supports this clone. V gene TRBV6-5 combines with J gene TRBJ1-1, with a possible D match to TRBD1 (5 bases). Trimming removed 7 bases at V and 6 bases at J, with 21 bases between. In germline, CDR1 is MNHEY, CDR2 SVGAGI. The CDR3 has 15 amino acids. The CDR3 is CASTTNYLFRAEAFF. The CDR3 DNA sequence: TGTGCCAGCACCACGAACTATCTCTTCAGGGCTGAAGCTTTCTTT.

J is TRBJ1-2 and V is TRBV5-1, with TRBD1 matching over 10 bases. The J segment lost 4 bases and the V segment lost 4 bases, leaving 4 bases of the junction unmatched. Germline values: CDR1 SGHRS, CDR2 YFSETQ. This CDR3 spans 14 amino acids. The CDR3 is CASSEDRGPYGYTF. For the CDR3, the DNA is TGCGCCAGCAGCGAAGACAGGGGGCCCTATGGCTACACCTTC.

This chain uses TRBV19 with TRBJ2-7; 10 bases match TRBD1. CDR1 LNHDA and CDR2 SQIVND come from the germline V gene (reference sequence). V lost 2 bases, J lost 3 bases, and 4 bases stayed unmatched. The CDR3 loop spans 15 amino acids. The CDR3 region is CASSIPGQGIYEQYF. The CDR3 nucleotides read TGTGCCAGTAGTATACCGGGACAGGGGATCTACGAGCAGTACTTC.

There are a few counts of this clone. This chain joins TRBV5-1 and TRBJ2-2; no firm D call. V was clipped by 0 bases and J by 7 bases, with 10 bases between them. The V gene's germline CDR1 is SGHRS and CDR2 YFSETQ. CDR3 size: 14 residues. CDR3 region: CASSLAGPFGELFF. The DNA for the CDR3 is TGCGCCAGCAGCTTGGCCGGGCCTTTCGGGGAGCTGTTTTTT.

The chain has TRBV6-5 and TRBJ1-2, with D hard to call. Deletions cut 9 bases from V and 4 bases from J, with 9 bases between. CDR3 length: 11 residues. Germline V gene lookup returns CDR1 MNHEY and CDR2 SVGAGI. This CDR3 reads CARGGSYGYTF. In DNA form, the CDR3 reads TGTGCCAGAGGTGGTAGCTATGGCTACACCTTC.